This T cell receptor beta chain was retrieved from a study of T cell responses to AZD1222 COVID-19 vaccine. A remark on this clone: Its specificity is unknown.

The study's findings and limits: Repertoire collection took place solely once the T cell response had peaked. Mapped onto spike, vaccine-associated CD4 TCRs spanned it and were dominant at 160-218 and 743-854. Once two AZD1222 doses were given, Spike-specific TCR breadth and depth went up.

Germline values: CDR1 SGHAT, CDR2 FQNNGV. The V segment lost 2 bases and the J segment 0 bases; nucleotides outside the gene matches: 9. The CDR3 is 18 amino acids. Libraries were prepared by immunoSEQ multiplex PCR; TCRdb keeps only in-frame clonotypes and omits some of them. The sample holds about 150,000 clones, approximately 90% seen once. This chain links TRBV11-2 with TRBJ2-3; TRBD2 agrees at 9 bases. The sample was peripheral blood, taken on day 0 of AZD1222 vaccination. This clonotype originated in an adult in good health. This CDR3 reads CASSLRSLAGTSTDTQYF. The CDR3 DNA reads as TGTGCCAGCAGCTTAAGGAGTCTAGCGGGGACTAGCACAGATACGCAGTATTTT.